The clone carrying this TCR beta chain occurred a few times. The target antigen is unknown. Prepared libraries of TCR beta cDNA carried unique molecular identifiers. MiXCR, applied by TCRdb to the PCR reads, yields one record per CDR3 protein. Seen here are hundreds of thousands of distinct CDR3 sequences, roughly 30% observed once, and the top ten hold roughly 0.57%. This sample was taken from a study of post-analysis software for immune sequencing data. Study at large: In terms of disease course, relapsing-remitting, secondary progressive and progressive-relapsing multiple sclerosis were included. Study-wide findings and caveats: In patients, TRBV5-6, TRBV5-1 and TRBV20-1 belonged to five or six TRBV segments found more frequently than in controls.

Trimming left V 0 bases short and J 4 bases short, with 9 bases between. The CDR3 length is 14 residues. Germline values: CDR1 SGHAT, CDR2 FQDESV (reference sequence). The genes are TRBV11-1 and TRBJ1-2; perhaps TRBD1 as D (5 bases). Input material: blood. The sequence was obtained from a girl between 5 and 17 years old with multiple sclerosis. CDR3 in amino acids: CASSLAGRIYGYTF. DNA of the CDR3: TGTGCCAGCAGCTTAGCGGGACGGATCTATGGCTACACCTTC.